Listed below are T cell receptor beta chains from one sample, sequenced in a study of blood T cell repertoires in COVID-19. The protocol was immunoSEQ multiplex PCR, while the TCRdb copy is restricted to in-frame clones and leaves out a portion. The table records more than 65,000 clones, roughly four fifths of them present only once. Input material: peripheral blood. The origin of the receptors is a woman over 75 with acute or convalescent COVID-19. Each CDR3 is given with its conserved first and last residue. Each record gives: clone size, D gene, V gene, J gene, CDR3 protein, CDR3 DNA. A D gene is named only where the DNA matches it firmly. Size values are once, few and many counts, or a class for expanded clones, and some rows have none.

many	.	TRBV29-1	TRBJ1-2	CSVGRGGYGYTF	TGCAGCGTTGGACGGGGAGGCTATGGCTACACCTTC
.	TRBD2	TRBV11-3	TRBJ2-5	CASSLGLAGQETQYF	TGTGCCAGCAGCTTGGGACTAGCTGGGCAAGAGACCCAGTACTTC
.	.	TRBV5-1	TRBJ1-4	CASSLWSPATNEKLFF	TGCGCCAGCAGCTTGTGGAGCCCAGCAACTAATGAAAAACTGTTTTTT
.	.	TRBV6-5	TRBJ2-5	CASGAQETQYF	TGTGCCAGCGGGGCTCAAGAGACCCAGTACTTC
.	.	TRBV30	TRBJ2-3	CAAGAGDTQYF	TGTGCCGCGGGGGCGGGGGATACGCAGTATTTT
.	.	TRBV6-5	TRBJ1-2	CASSLKGEGVYGYTF	TGTGCCAGCAGCCTAAAGGGGGAGGGAGTCTATGGCTACACCTTC
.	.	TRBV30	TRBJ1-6	CAWSTGNKDSPLHF	TGTGCCTGGAGTACGGGGAATAAGGATTCACCCCTCCACTTT
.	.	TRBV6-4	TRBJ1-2	CASSDSSRVGGYTF	TGTGCCAGCAGTGACTCGAGCAGGGTGGGTGGCTACACCTTC
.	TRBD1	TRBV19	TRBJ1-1	CASSARQGADITEAFF	TGTGCCAGTAGTGCGAGACAGGGGGCAGATATCACTGAAGCTTTCTTT
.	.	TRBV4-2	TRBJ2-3	CASSQGELGMGTDTQYF	TGTGCCAGCAGCCAAGGGGAGCTGGGTATGGGCACAGATACGCAGTATTTT
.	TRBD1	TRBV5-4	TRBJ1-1	CASSFRGPGTEAFF	TGTGCCAGCAGCTTCAGGGGGCCGGGCACTGAAGCTTTCTTT
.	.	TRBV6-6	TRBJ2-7	CASSYSTGGAAYEQYF	TGTGCCAGCAGTTACTCAACAGGGGGGGCCGCCTACGAGCAGTACTTC
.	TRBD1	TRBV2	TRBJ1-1	CASTTGGRDTEAFF	TGTGCCAGCACCACAGGGGGCAGGGACACTGAAGCTTTCTTT
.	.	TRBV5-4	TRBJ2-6	CASSPRTGKPGANVLTF	TGTGCCAGCAGCCCTCGCACCGGGAAACCTGGGGCCAACGTCCTGACTTTC
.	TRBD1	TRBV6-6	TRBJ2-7	CASSYSRDRVLYEQYF	TGTGCCAGCAGTTACTCGAGGGACAGGGTCCTTTACGAGCAGTACTTC
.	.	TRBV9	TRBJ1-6	CASTRDNHNSPLHF	TGTGCCAGTACCCGGGACAACCATAATTCACCCCTCCACTTT
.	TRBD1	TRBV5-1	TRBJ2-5	CASSPGTGNQETQYF	TGCGCCAGCAGCCCCGGGACAGGAAACCAAGAGACCCAGTACTTC
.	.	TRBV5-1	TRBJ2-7	CASSSPTVSSYEQYF	TGCGCCAGCAGCTCGCCAACAGTGAGTTCCTACGAGCAGTACTTC
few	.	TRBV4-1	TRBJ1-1	CASTLDRRNTEAFF	TGCGCCAGCACCCTTGACAGGCGGAACACTGAAGCTTTCTTT
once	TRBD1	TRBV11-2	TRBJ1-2	CASSLLQGNYGYTF	TGTGCCAGCAGCTTACTACAGGGGAACTATGGCTACACCTTC
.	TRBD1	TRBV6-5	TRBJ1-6	CASTFLGGASPLHF	TGTGCCAGCACTTTTTTAGGGGGCGCATCACCCCTCCACTTT
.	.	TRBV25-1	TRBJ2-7	CASSESTAPYEQYF	TGTGCCAGCAGTGAATCCACAGCCCCCTACGAGCAGTACTTC
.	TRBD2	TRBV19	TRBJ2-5	CASRVIRGGQETQYF	TGTGCCAGTAGAGTGATACGGGGGGGGCAAGAGACCCAGTACTTC
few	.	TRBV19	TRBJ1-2	CASSIIPGQTTYGYTF	TGTGCCAGTAGTATAATACCGGGACAAACCACCTATGGCTACACCTTC
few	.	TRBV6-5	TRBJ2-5	CASSSRWLGASETQYF	TGTGCCAGCAGTTCCCGGTGGTTGGGGGCCTCAGAGACCCAGTACTTC
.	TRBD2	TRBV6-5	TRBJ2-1	CASSRNGGAFEQFF	TGTGCCAGCAGTCGTAACGGGGGGGCGTTTGAGCAGTTCTTC